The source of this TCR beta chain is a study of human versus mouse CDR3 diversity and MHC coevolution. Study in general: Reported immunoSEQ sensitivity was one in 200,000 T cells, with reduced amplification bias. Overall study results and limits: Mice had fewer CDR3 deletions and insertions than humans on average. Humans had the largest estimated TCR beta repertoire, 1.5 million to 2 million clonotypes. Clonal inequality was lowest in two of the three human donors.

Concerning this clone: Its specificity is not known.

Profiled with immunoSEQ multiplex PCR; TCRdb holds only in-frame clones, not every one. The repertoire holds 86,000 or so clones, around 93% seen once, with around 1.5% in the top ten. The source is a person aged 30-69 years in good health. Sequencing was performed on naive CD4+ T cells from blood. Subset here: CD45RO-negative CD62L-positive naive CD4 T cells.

The CDR3 DNA sequence: TGTGCCAGCAGCTCAAATCAGGGGGCCTATAGCAATCAGCCCCAGCATTTT. It translates to CASSSNQGAYSNQPQHF. The chain recombines TRBV13 with TRBJ1-5; 8 bases align to TRBD1. Germline V gives CDR1 PRHDT, CDR2 FYEKMQ (reference sequence). The CDR3 runs 17 residues. V was pared by 4 bases and J by 0 bases, with 8 bases of the junction left unmatched.